One and the same sample provided the 3 T cell receptor beta chains below, sequenced in a study of T cells after somatic rescue of genetic block. Method: immunoSEQ multiplex PCR; TCRdb's copy keeps in-frame clones and lacks some. The profile covers about 63,000 clones, with about 90% appearing a single time and approximately 3% taken by the ten largest. The sequenced sample was peripheral blood mononuclear cells (PBMCs). These TCRs come from a man aged 40-55 years.

The chain combines TRBV5-1 with TRBJ1-1; D is unresolved. Germline V gene data show CDR1 as SGHRS and CDR2 as YFSETQ. The CDR3 contains 13 residues. Deletions cut 1 base from V and 4 bases from J, with 8 bases between. The CDR3 DNA is TGCGCCAGCAGCTTGACGGTTTCCACTGAAGCTTTCTTT. Its protein product is CASSLTVSTEAFF.

V is TRBV5-1 and J is TRBJ2-5; TRBD1 is a possible D gene (5 bases). The germline V and J ends were trimmed by 4 bases and 3 bases, with 13 bases remaining between them. CDR3 length: 14 amino acids. CDR1 SGHRS and CDR2 YFSETQ come from the germline V gene. The CDR3 DNA reads TGCGCCAGCAGCCAGACAGTTCCGAAAGAGACCCAGTACTTC. Protein product: CASSQTVPKETQYF.

The J gene is TRBJ2-1, the V gene TRBV7-6; no reliable D call. Germline loops: CDR1 SGHVS, CDR2 FNYEAQ. The CDR3 consists of 13 residues. Trimming left V 4 bases short and J 5 bases short, with 9 bases between. The CDR3: CASSSPIHNEQFF. The CDR3 DNA reads as TGTGCCAGCAGCTCGCCCATCCACAATGAGCAGTTCTTC.